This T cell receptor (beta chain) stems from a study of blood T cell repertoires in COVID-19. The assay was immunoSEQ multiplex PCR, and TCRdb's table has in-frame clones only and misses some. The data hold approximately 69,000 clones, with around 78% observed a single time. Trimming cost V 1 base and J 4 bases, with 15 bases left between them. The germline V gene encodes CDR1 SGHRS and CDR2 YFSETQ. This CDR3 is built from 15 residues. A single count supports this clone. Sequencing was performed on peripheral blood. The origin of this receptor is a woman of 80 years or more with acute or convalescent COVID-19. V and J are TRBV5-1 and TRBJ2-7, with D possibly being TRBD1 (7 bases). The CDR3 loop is CASSLYPGGGYEQYF. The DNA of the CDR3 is TGCGCCAGCAGCTTGTATCCAGGGGGAGGTTACGAGCAGTACTTC.